Included here is one T cell receptor (beta chain) sequence, with context. Antigen specificity is unknown. The germline V gene has CDR1 SQVTM and CDR2 ANQGSEA. V was clipped by 6 bases and J by 7 bases, with 18 bases between them. The CDR3 contains 14 residues. This sample was taken from a study of blood T cells in healthy people across ages. Study-level results: Both naive CD4+ cell counts and diversity were greater in long-lived donors than in aged donors. With naive T cell percentage, TCR beta diversity showed a strong correlation.

PBMCs, at least 6.5 million per sample, were isolated. A minimum of 6 micrograms of total RNA was extracted per sample. A sample-barcoded 5' primer and a J-beta primer mix were used in a second PCR of roughly 7 to 12 cycles. TCRdb itself ran the 5' RACE reads through MiXCR, one entry per CDR3 protein. The sample has about a million distinct CDR3 sequences, roughly 43% seen once. The sample comprised blood. The rearrangement joins TRBV29-1 to TRBJ2-2; D possibly corresponds to TRBD2 (6 bases). The sequence derives from a man aged 25 to 40 in good health. The CDR3, as DNA: TGCAGCGTGCTGCGGGGCCGTAGTGTCGGGGAGCTGTTTTTT. This sequence encodes CSVLRGRSVGELFF.